This is a list of T cell receptor beta chains from one sample in a study of chemoradiotherapy in HPV16-positive cancers. Only in-frame clones appear in the TCRdb table, and some are missing; sequencing was by immunoSEQ multiplex PCR. Among roughly 20,000 clones listed, 84% were seen once. The specimen comprised blood, sampled from a patient who underwent chemoradiotherapy. These TCRs come from a human donor with HPV-associated anogenital cancer. CDR3s include the opening cysteine and the closing phenylalanine or tryptophan. Fields, in order: J gene, clone size, D gene, V gene, CDR3 DNA, CDR3 protein. D genes are given only for firm matches. The listing skips clone size in some rows; elsewhere it reads once, few, many or a size class.

>TRBJ1-6|-|-|TRBV7-9
TGTGCCAGCAGCTCTTTGACAGCGGGAGATTCACCCCTCCACTTT
CASSSLTAGDSPLHF
>TRBJ1-1|-|-|TRBV2
TGTGCCAGTACCGGGGAGGTGAACACTGAAGCTTTCTTT
CASTGEVNTEAFF
>TRBJ1-1|once|TRBD1|TRBV2
TGTGCCAGCAGAGTACAGGGGGGGAGCACTGAAGCTTTCTTT
CASRVQGGSTEAFF
>TRBJ2-1|-|-|TRBV11-2
TGTGCCAGCAGCTTAAGTTCACGGTCCAATGAGCAGTTCTTC
CASSLSSRSNEQFF
>TRBJ1-2|-|-|TRBV5-5
TGTGCCAGCAGCTTAGGGGACACGCTTAACTATGGCTACACCTTC
CASSLGDTLNYGYTF
>TRBJ2-3|-|-|TRBV27
TGTGCCAGCAGTTTAGTGTTCGCAGATACGCAGTATTTT
CASSLVFADTQYF
>TRBJ1-2|-|-|TRBV19
TGTGCCAGTAGTATGTCCAGAGGGGAATATGGCTACACCTTC
CASSMSRGEYGYTF
>TRBJ2-3|-|TRBD2|TRBV19
TGTGCCAGTAGATCAGGCGGGGGGAGGGTGGATACGCAGTATTTT
CASRSGGGRVDTQYF
>TRBJ1-2|-|TRBD1|TRBV6-6
TGTGCCAGCAGTCTACTACAGGGGGCCTATGGCTACACCTTC
CASSLLQGAYGYTF
>TRBJ2-1|-|-|TRBV12-5
TGTGCTAGTGGTTTGGTAATGGGGAACCCCTACAATGAGCAGTTCTTC
CASGLVMGNPYNEQFF
>TRBJ2-1|-|-|TRBV6-6
TGTGCCAGCAGTTACCCAGGGTCCTACAATGAGCAGTTCTTC
CASSYPGSYNEQFF
>TRBJ1-6|-|TRBD1|TRBV7-8
TGTGCCAGCAGCTTACAGGGGGCGGACAATTCACCCCTCCACTTT
CASSLQGADNSPLHF
>TRBJ2-1|-|TRBD2|TRBV7-9
TGTGCCAGCAGCCCTAGCGGGACTAGCGTGCGCAATGAGCAGTTCTTC
CASSPSGTSVRNEQFF
>TRBJ2-7|-|-|TRBV5-8
TGTGCAACAATAAAACCCGCCGGCTACGAGCAGTACTTC
CATIKPAGYEQYF
>TRBJ1-2|-|TRBD1|TRBV5-1
TGCGCCAGCAGCCTAACAGGGGTCTACAACTATGGCTACACCTTC
CASSLTGVYNYGYTF
>TRBJ1-2|-|TRBD1|TRBV7-2
TGTGCCAGCAGCTCAGCCGGGACAGACTCTTATGGCTACACCTTC
CASSSAGTDSYGYTF
>TRBJ1-2|-|-|TRBV6-6
TGTGCCAGCAGTTACTCCGAGGTAGCGGGCTATGGCTACACCTTC
CASSYSEVAGYGYTF
>TRBJ2-2|-|-|TRBV6-5
TGTGCCAGCACCATAGCGGTCTCAGGGAGGGAGCTGTTTTTT
CASTIAVSGRELFF